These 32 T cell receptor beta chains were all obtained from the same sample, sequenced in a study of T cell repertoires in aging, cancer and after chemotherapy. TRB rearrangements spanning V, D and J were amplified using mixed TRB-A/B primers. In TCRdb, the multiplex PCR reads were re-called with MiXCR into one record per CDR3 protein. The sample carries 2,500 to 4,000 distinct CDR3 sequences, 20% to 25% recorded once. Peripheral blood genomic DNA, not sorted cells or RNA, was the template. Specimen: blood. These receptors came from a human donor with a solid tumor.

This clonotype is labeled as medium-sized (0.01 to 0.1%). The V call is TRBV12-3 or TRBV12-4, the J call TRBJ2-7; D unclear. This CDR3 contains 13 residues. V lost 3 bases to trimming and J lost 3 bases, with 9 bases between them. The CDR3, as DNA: TGTGCCAGCAGTTTTAACCGTTACTACGAGCAGTACTTC. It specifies CASSFNRYYEQYF.

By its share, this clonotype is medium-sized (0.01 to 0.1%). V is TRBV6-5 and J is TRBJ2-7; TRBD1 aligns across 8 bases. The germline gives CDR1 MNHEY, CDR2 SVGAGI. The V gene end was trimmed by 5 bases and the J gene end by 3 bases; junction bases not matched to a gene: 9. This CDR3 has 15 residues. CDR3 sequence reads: CASSDPGTGFYEQYF. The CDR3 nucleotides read TGTGCCAGCAGTGATCCCGGGACAGGATTCTACGAGCAGTACTTC.

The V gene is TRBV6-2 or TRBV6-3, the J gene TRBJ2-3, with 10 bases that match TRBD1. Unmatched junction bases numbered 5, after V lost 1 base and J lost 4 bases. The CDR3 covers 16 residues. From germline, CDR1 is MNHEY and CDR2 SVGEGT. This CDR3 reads CASSYFRTGGADTQYF. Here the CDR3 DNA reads TGTGCCAGCAGTTACTTTCGGACAGGGGGGGCAGATACGCAGTATTTT.

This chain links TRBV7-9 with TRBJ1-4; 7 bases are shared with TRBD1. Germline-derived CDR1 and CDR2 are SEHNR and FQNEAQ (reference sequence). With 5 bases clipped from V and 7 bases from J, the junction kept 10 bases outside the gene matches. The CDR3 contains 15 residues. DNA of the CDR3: TGTGCCAGCAGCCCGTGGACAGGAGAGAGTGAAAAACTGTTTTTT. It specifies CASSPWTGESEKLFF.

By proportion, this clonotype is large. CDR3 sequence (DNA): TGTGCCAGTAGTATCGACAGGGGGCAAGACGAGCAGTACTTC. Protein product: CASSIDRGQDEQYF. V gene TRBV19 combines with J gene TRBJ2-7, with 10 bases aligning to TRBD1. CDR3 size: 14 residues. After removal of 3 bases from V and 5 bases from J, the junction contained 4 bases not matched to a gene. The germline gives CDR1 LNHDA, CDR2 SQIVND (reference sequence).

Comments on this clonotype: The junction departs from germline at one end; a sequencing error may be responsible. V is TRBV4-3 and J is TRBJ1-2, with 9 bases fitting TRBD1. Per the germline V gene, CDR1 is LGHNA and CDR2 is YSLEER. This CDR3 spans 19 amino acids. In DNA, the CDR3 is TGTGCCAGCAGCCAAGGAGGGGGTTGGGACAGGGATCTTAACTATGGCTACACCTTC. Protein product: CASSQGGGWDRDLNYGYTF.

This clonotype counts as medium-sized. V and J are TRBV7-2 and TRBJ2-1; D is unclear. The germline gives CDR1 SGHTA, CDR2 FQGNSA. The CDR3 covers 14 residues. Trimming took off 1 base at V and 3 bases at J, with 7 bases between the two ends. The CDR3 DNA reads TGTGCCAGCAGCTTAGAGGCCGGCTACAATGAGCAGTTCTTC. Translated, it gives CASSLEAGYNEQFF. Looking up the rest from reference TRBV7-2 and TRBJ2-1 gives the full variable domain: GAGVSQSPSNKVTEKGKDVELRCDPISGHTALYWYRQSLGQGLEFLIYFQGNSAPDKSGLPSDRFSAERTGGSVSTLTIQRTQQEDSAVYLCASSLEAGYNEQFFGPGTRLTVL.

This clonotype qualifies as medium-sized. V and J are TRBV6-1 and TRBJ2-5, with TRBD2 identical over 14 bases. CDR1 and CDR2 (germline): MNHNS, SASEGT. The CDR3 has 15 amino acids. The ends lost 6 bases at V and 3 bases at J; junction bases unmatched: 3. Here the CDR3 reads CASSLGLAGEETQYF. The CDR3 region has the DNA TGTGCCAGCAGCTTGGGACTAGCGGGGGAAGAGACCCAGTACTTC.

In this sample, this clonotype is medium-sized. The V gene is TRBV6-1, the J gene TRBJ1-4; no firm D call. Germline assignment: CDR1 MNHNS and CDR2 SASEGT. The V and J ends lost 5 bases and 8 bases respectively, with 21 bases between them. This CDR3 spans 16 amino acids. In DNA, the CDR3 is TGTGCCAGCAGTTCCTTACAGCGTTCGGCGGGGGAAAAACTGTTTTTT. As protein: CASSSLQRSAGEKLFF.

CDR3 residues: CASSEDRGNEQYF. As DNA, the CDR3 is TGTGCCAGCAGTGAAGACAGGGGAAACGAGCAGTACTTC. The chain has TRBV6-5 and TRBJ2-7; TRBD1 matches 8 bases. Germline V gene sequence: CDR1 MNHEY, CDR2 SVGAGI. V lost 5 bases, J lost 5 bases, and 5 bases stayed unmatched. The CDR3 length is 13 residues.

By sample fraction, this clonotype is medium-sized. CDR3 in amino acids: CASSLSSGGNSPLHF. The DNA for the CDR3 is TGTGCCAGCAGCTTATCTTCAGGGGGGAATTCACCCCTCCACTTT. The chain recombines TRBV11-2 with TRBJ1-6, with 7 bases lining up with TRBD1. J gave up 7 bases and V 2 bases, and 5 bases lay outside the gene matches. This CDR3 has 15 amino acids. From germline, CDR1 is SGHAT and CDR2 FQNNGV. Looking up the rest from reference TRBV11-2 and TRBJ1-6 gives the full variable domain: EAGVAQSPRYKIIEKRQSVAFWCNPISGHATLYWYQQILGQGPKLLIQFQNNGVVDDSQLPKDRFSAERLKGVDSTLKIQPAKLEDSAVYLCASSLSSGGNSPLHFGNGTRLTVT.

CDR3 sequence: CASSVGRTGELFF. The CDR3 nucleotides are TGTGCCAGCAGCGTAGGGCGGACCGGGGAGCTGTTTTTT. This chain uses TRBV9 with TRBJ2-2; D is unresolved. Trimming took 0 bases from V and 5 from J, leaving 5 bases between them. Germline CDR1 is SGDLS and CDR2 is YYNGEE. This CDR3 region has 13 residues.

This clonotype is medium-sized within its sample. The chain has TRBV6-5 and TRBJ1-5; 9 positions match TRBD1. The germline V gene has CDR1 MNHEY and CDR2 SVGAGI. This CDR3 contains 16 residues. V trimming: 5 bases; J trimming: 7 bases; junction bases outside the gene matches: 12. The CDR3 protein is CASSQFTGGAGQPQHF. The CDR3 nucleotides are TGTGCCAGCAGTCAATTTACAGGGGGCGCGGGGCAGCCCCAGCATTTT.

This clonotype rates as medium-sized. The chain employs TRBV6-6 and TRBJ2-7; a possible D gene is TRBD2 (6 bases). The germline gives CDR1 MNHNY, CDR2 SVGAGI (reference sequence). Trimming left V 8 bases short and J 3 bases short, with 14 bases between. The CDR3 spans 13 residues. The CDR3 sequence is CASGPLAIYEQYF. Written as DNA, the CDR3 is TGTGCCAGCGGACCTCTAGCGATCTACGAGCAGTACTTC.

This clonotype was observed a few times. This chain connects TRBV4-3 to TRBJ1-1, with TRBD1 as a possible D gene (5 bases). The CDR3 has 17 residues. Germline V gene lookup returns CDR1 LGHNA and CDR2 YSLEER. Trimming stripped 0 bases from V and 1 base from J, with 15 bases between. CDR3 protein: CASSQDRRDWQNTEAFF. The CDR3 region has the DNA TGCGCCAGCAGCCAAGATAGGCGGGACTGGCAGAACACTGAAGCTTTCTTT.

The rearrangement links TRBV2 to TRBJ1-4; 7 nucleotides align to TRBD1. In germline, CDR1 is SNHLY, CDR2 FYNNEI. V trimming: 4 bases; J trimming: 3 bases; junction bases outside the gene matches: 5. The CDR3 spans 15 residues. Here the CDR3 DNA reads TGTGCCAGCAGTGTCGGGACAGCCCCTAATGAAAAACTGTTTTTT. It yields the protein CASSVGTAPNEKLFF. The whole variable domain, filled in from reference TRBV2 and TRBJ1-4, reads EPEVTQTPSHQVTQMGQEVILRCVPISNHLYFYWYRQILGQKVEFLVSFYNNEISEKSEIFDDQFSVERPDGSNFTLKIRSTKLEDSAMYFCASSVGTAPNEKLFFGSGTQLSVL.

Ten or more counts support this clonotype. CDR3 coding DNA: TGCGCCAGCAGCTTTGGGAGGGATCCCGGGGAGCTGTTTTTT. Its protein is CASSFGRDPGELFF. This chain links TRBV5-1 with TRBJ2-2; 7 bases align to TRBD2. The CDR3 loop spans 14 amino acids. Germline V gives CDR1 SGHRS, CDR2 YFSETQ. The trim removed 2 bases at V and 6 bases at J, leaving 4 bases unmatched.

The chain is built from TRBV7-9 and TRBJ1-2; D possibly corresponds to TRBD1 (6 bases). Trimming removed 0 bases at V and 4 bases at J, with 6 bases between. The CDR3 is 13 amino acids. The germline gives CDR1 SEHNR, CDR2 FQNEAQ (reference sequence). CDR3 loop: CASSLADSYGYTF. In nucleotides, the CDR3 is TGTGCCAGCAGCTTAGCGGACAGCTATGGCTACACCTTC.

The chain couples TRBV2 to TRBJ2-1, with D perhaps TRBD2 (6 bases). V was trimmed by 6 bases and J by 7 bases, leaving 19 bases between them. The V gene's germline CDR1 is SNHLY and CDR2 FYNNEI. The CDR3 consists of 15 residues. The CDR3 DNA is TGTGCCAGCAGCAGACTAGAGCCCTTGGGTAATGAGCAGTTCTTC. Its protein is CASSRLEPLGNEQFF.

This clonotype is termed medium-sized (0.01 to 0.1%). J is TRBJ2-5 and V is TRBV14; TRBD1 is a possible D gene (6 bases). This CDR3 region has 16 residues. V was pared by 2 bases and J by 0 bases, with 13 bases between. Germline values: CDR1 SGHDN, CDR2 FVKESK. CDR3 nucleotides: TGTGCCAGCAGCCAAAAGGGACACCTGTACCAAGAGACCCAGTACTTC. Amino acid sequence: CASSQKGHLYQETQYF. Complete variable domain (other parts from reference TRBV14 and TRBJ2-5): EAGVTQFPSHSVIEKGQTVTLRCDPISGHDNLYWYRRVMGKEIKFLLHFVKESKQDESGMPNNRFLAERTGGTYSTLKVQPAELEDSGVYFCASSQKGHLYQETQYFGPGTRLLVL.

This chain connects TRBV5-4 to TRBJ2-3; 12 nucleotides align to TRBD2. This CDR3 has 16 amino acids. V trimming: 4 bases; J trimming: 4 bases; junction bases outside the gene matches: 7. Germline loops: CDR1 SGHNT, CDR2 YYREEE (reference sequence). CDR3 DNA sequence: TGTGCCAGCAGCGGGATGCCTAGCGGGGGGGCAGATACGCAGTATTTT. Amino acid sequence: CASSGMPSGGADTQYF.

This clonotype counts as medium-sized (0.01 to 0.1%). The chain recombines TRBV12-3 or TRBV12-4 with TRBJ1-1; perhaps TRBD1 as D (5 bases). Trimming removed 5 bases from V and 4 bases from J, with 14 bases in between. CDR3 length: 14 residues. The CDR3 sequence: CASSVSGGGTEAFF. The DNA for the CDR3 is TGTGCCAGCAGTGTCAGTGGGGGGGGCACTGAAGCTTTCTTT.

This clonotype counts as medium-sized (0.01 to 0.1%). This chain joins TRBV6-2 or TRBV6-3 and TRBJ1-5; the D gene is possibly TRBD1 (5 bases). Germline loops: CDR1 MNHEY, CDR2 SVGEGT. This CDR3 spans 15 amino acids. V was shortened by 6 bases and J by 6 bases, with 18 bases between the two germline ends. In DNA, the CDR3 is TGTGCCAGCAGCCGGCCGGGGGGGGAAGTTCAGCCCCAGCATTTT. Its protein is CASSRPGGEVQPQHF.

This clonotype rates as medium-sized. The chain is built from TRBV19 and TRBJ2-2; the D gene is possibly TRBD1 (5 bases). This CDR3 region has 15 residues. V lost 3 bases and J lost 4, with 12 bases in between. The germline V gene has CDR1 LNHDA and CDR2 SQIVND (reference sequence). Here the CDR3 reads CASSIDRIFTGELFF. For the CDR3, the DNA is TGTGCCAGTAGTATTGACAGAATTTTCACCGGGGAGCTGTTTTTT.

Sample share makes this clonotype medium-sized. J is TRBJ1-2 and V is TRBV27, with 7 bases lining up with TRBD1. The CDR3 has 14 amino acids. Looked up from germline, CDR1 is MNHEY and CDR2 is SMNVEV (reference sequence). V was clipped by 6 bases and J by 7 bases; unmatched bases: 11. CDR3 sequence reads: CASSSGTAMGGYTF. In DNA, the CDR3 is TGTGCCAGCAGCTCCGGGACAGCGATGGGTGGCTACACCTTC.

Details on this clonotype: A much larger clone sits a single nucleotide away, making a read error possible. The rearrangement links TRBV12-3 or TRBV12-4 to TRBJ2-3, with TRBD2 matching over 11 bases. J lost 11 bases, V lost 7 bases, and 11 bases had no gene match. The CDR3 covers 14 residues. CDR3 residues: CASNELAGVGVQYF. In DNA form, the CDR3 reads TGTGCCAGCAATGAACTAGCGGGGGTGGGTGTGCAGTATTTT.

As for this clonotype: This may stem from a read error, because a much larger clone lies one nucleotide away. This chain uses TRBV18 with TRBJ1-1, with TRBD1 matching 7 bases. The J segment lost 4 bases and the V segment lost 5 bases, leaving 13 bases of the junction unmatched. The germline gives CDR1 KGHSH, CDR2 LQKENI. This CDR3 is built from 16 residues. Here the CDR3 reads CASSSRGQRWGTEAFF. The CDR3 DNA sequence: TGTGCCAGCTCATCAAGGGGGCAAAGGTGGGGCACTGAAGCTTTCTTT.

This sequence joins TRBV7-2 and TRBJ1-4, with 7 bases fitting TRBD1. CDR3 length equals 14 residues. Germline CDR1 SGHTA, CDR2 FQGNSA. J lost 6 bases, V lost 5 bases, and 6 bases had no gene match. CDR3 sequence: CASSQMQGDEKLFF. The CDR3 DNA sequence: TGTGCCAGCAGCCAAATGCAGGGGGATGAAAAACTGTTTTTT.

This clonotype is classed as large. CDR3 amino acids: CASSIGTGEMNEQYF. CDR3 DNA: TGTGCCAGTAGTATCGGGACAGGGGAAATGAACGAGCAGTACTTC. The V gene is TRBV19, the J gene TRBJ2-7; 10 bases are shared with TRBD1. V lost 3 bases and J lost 5; bases outside the gene matches: 7. The CDR3 has 15 residues. Germline V gives CDR1 LNHDA, CDR2 SQIVND (reference sequence).

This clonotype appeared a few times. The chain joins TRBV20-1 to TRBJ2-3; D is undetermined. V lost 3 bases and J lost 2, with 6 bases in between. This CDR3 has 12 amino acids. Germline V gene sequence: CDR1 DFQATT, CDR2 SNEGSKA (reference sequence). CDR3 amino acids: CSASTSTDTQYF. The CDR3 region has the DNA TGCAGTGCTAGCACCTCCACAGATACGCAGTATTTT.

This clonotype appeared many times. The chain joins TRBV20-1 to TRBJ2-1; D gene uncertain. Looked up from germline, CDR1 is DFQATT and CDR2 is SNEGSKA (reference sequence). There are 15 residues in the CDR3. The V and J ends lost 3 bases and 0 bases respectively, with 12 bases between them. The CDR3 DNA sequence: TGCAGTGCTAGGGATCGCAGGAGCTCCTACAATGAGCAGTTCTTC. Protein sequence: CSARDRRSSYNEQFF.

The CDR3 loop reads CASSSWTGGGQPQHF. The CDR3 coding sequence is TGTGCCAGCAGTTCCTGGACAGGGGGCGGGCAGCCCCAGCATTTT. This chain joins TRBV27 and TRBJ1-5; the match to TRBD1 covers 11 bases. CDR3 length equals 15 residues. Trimming removed 4 bases from V and 7 bases from J; junction bases left unmatched: 6. The germline V gene encodes CDR1 MNHEY and CDR2 SMNVEV (reference sequence).